A few counts support the clone carrying this TCR beta chain. This sample was taken from a study of sequential checkpoint blockade in melanoma. Looking at the study overall: Arm A got nivolumab then ipilimumab; arm B the reverse, 1:1.

Treatment here: randomized to nivolumab then ipilimumab (arm A) or the reverse (arm B). Assay: immunoSEQ multiplex PCR; the TCRdb copy retains only in-frame clones and omits some. This table holds 20,000 to 25,000 clones, approximately 78% found once. CDR1 and CDR2 (germline): LNHDA, SQIVND (reference sequence). Trimming took 6 bases from V and 5 from J, leaving 13 bases between them. The CDR3 loop spans 13 amino acids. The chain uses TRBV19 and TRBJ1-2; maybe TRBD1 (6 bases). The clonotype was recovered from a human donor with melanoma. The sample here was CD8+ T cells sorted from blood (inferred from file names), taken from a patient given nivolumab and ipilimumab in sequence. CDR3 region: CASREQGRYGYTF. The CDR3, as DNA: TGTGCCAGTAGGGAACAGGGCCGGTATGGCTACACCTTC. Complete variable domain (other parts from reference TRBV19 and TRBJ1-2): DGGITQSPKYLFRKEGQNVTLSCEQNLNHDAMYWYRQDPGQGLRLIYYSQIVNDFQKGDIAEGYSVSREKKESFPLTVTSAQKNPTAFYLCASREQGRYGYTFGSGTRLTVV.